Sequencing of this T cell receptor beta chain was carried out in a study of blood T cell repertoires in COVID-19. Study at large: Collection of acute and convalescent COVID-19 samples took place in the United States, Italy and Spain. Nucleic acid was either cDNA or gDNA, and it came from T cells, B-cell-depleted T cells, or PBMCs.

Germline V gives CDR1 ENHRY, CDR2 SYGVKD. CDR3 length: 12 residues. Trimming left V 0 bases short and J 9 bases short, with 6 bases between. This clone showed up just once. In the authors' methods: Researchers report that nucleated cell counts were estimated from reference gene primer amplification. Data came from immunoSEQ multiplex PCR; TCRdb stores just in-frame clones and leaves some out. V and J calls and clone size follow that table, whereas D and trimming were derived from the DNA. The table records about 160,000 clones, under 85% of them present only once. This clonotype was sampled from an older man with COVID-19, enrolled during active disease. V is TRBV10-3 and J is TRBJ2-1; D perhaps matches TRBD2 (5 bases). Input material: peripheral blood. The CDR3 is CAISESRGEQFF. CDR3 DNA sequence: TGTGCCATCAGTGAGTCTCGGGGTGAGCAGTTCTTC.